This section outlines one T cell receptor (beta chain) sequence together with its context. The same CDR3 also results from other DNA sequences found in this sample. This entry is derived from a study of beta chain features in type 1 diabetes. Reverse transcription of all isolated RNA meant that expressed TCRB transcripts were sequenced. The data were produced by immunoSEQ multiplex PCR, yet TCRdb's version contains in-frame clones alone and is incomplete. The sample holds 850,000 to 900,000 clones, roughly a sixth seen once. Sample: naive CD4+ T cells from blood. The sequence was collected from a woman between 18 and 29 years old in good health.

The CDR3 bases are TGTGCCAGCAGCGTAGCTCCTGACACTGAAGCTTTCTTT. Amino acid sequence: CASSVAPDTEAFF. The chain is built from TRBV9 and TRBJ1-1; D uncertain. The CDR3 runs 13 residues. V lost 0 bases, J lost 3 bases, and 6 bases lay in between. Germline V gives CDR1 SGDLS, CDR2 YYNGEE.